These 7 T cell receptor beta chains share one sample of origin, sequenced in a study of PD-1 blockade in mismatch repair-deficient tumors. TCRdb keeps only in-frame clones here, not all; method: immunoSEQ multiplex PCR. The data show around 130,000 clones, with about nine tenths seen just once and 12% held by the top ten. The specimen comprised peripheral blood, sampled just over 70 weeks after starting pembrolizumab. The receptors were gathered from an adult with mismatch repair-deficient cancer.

This CDR3 is CASSYSGGEETQYF. CDR3 DNA sequence: TGTGCCAGCAGTTACTCGGGGGGGGAAGAGACCCAGTACTTC. The V and J genes are TRBV6-5 and TRBJ2-5; 7 bases match TRBD2. This CDR3 has 14 residues. With 0 bases clipped from V and 3 bases from J, the junction kept 1 base outside the gene matches. CDR1 is MNHEY, CDR2 SVGAGI, per germline.

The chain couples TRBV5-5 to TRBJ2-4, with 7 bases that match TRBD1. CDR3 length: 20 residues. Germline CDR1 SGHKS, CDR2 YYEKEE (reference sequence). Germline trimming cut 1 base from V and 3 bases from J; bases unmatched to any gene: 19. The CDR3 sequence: CASSLYGTEVGPRVKNIQYF. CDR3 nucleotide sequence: TGTGCCAGCAGCTTGTATGGGACAGAGGTGGGGCCTAGAGTCAAAAACATTCAGTACTTC.

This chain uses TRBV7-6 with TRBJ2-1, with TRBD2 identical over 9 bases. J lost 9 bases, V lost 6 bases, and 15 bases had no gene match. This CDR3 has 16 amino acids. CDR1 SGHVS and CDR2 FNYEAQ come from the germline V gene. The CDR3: CASSIEASGKVGEQFF. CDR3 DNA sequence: TGTGCCAGCAGTATTGAAGCTAGCGGGAAGGTGGGTGAGCAGTTCTTC.

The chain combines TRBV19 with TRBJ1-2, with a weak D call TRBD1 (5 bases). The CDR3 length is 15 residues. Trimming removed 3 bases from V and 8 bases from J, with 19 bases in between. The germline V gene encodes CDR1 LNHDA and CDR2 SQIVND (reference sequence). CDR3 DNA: TGTGCCAGTAGTATGGTGTCCTACAGGAGAGACGGCTACACCTTC. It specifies CASSMVSYRRDGYTF.

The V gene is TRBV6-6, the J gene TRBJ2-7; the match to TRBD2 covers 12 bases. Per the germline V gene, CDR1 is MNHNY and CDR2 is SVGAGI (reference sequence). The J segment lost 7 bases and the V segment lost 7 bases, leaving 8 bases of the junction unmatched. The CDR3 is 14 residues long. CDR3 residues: CASNLLAGGEEQYF. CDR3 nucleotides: TGTGCCAGCAATCTACTAGCGGGAGGCGAGGAGCAGTACTTC.

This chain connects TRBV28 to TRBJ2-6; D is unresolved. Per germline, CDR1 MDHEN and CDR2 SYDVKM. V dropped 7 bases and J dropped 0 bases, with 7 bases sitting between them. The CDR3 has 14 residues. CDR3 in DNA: TGTGCCAGCAAACAGTCCTCTGGGGCCAACGTCCTGACTTTC. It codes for CASKQSSGANVLTF.

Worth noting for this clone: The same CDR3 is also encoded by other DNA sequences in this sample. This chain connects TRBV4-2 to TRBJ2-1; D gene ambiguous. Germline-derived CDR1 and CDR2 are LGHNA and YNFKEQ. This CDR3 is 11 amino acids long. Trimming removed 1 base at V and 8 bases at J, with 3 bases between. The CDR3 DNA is TGTGCCAGCAGCCAAGGCTATGAGCAGTTCTTC. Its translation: CASSQGYEQFF.